This TCR beta chain was identified during a study of CXCR3-negative and CXCR3-positive naive CD8 T cells (dated by TCRdb to about 2019). Background on the whole study: In total, approximately 140 million TRB reads were obtained, or roughly 1.5 +/- 0.3 million reads per library. The diversity and physicochemical repertoire analyses included 11 donors pooled from two independent experiments. Naive subsets from a handful of donors and memory cells from 3 donors were included in the TRBV-TRBJ cluster analysis.

Sequencing was performed on a NextSeq 550. The Human TCR Profiling Kit (MiLaboratory) was used to make UMI-labeled 5' RACE TRB cDNA libraries. The full amount of extracted RNA was used for cDNA synthesis, and the full amount of resulting cDNA was used for PCR amplification. Libraries were prepared in parallel using an identical number of PCR cycles. In the source study's methods: About 53,000 +/- 9,400 unique UMI-labeled TRB cDNA molecules per library were extracted with MIGEC and MiXCR, with at least two reads per UMI required. Each library averaged 40,000 +/- 10,000 functional in-frame TRB CDR3 nucleotide clonotypes without stop codons. After downsampling to 5000 UMI-labeled TRB molecules per sample, diversity metrics such as normalized Shannon-Wiener and Chao1 were calculated in VDJtools. VDJtools computed clonotype-size-weighted physicochemical properties of the central five CDR3 residues: interaction energy, strength, volume and Kidera factor 4. After TCRdb reprocessed the reads, each CDR3 protein sequence was kept as one row, without DNA. These V and J calls derive from TCRdb rather than the authors' analysis. The sample table gives 130,000 to 150,000 distinct CDR3 sequences. The leading ten clones occupy 0.25% to 0.3% of the sample.

Taken from the germline V gene, the CDR1 and CDR2 loops are SGHNT and YENEEA. Spanning cysteine to phenylalanine, the CDR3 consists of 13 amino acids. DNA was not recorded. General conclusions and limits of the study: Freshly isolated PBMCs were used for most assays because CXCR3 expression partially decreased after cryopreservation. Naive CXCR3-negative and CXCR3-positive cells from the same donor showed similar TRBV-TRBJ usage, whereas memory cells showed distinct patterns. Both naive subsets had comparably high repertoire diversity, while memory CD8+ T cells had much lower repertoire diversity. Compared with CXCR3-negative naive cells, CXCR3-positive naive cells had TRB CDR3s with higher hydrophobicity (lower Kidera factor 4), lower energy, and higher strength and volume indices. Because surface CD5, which has been linked to self-reactivity in mice, was comparable between naive subsets, TCR interaction strength was also inferred from TRB CDR3 physicochemical properties.

Comment on this clonotype: Its antigen specificity is not known.

For every CD8+ T cell subset, about 300,000 cells were flow-sorted straight into RLT lysis buffer, and each subset was sorted in triplicate. Naive CD8+ T cells were defined stringently as CD45RO-CCR7+CD27+CD95- to exclude memory contaminants. Peripheral blood mononuclear cells were isolated from buffy coats by standard density gradient centrifugation. Naive CXCR3-negative and CXCR3-positive CD8+ T cells were flow-sorted on a FACSAria III. An RNeasy Mini Kit was used to extract total RNA from the sorted cells. The sequence was obtained from a human donor in good health. Some clones in this sample may be carry-over from other donors' samples. The sample was naive CXCR3+ CD8+ T cells from blood. The cell subset or site label, as the study defines it: CD45RO-CCR7+CD27+CD95- naive CD8+ T cells expressing CXCR3 (TNR3+). The V and J segments used are TRBV11-3 and TRBJ1-2; with no DNA, the TCRdb D assignment of TRBD1 cannot be verified. This receptor has the CDR3 CASSPTGDTGYTF.